This TCR beta chain was recorded in a study of cytomegalovirus exposure and HLA in healthy donors. General study findings and limits: Donors were assumed by presence/absence analyses to have roughly uniform sequencing depth. In vitro, a few CMV-associated chains proved specific for CMV antigens. Published work reported that the classifier diagnosed cytomegalovirus status with high specificity and sensitivity.

From germline, CDR1 is SGDLS and CDR2 YYNGEE. CDR3 length: 17 residues. V lost 3 bases to trimming and J lost 4 bases; unmatched junction nucleotides: 12. About this clone itself: Its antigen is unidentified.

With 60 Vbeta and 13 Jbeta primers, the PCR was carried out. Measured with immunoSEQ multiplex PCR; TCRdb has only the in-frame clones, and not every one. The sample includes approximately 190,000 clones, roughly 80% of them seen just once. This TCR derives from a man in his forties or fifties in good health and CMV-seropositive. The V call is TRBV9, the J call TRBJ1-4, with TRBD1 matching 7 bases. The sequencing input was PBMCs. DNA of the CDR3: TGTGCCAGCAGCGGAAACAGGGGTGGGGAGGATAATGAAAAACTGTTTTTT. It yields the protein CASSGNRGGEDNEKLFF.